This T cell receptor beta chain comes out of a study of beta chain features in type 1 diabetes. Study-wide points: All four CD4+ subsets of Type 1 diabetes patients contained TCRB CDR3s that were moderately but significantly shorter. Diminished insertions and augmented deletions at VDJ junctions characterized type 1 diabetes patients. Cells carrying high TCR expression could end up over-represented when cDNA is sequenced.

This clone was counted only a few times. What it recognizes is unknown. The V and J ends lost 6 bases and 6 bases respectively, with 15 bases between them. Germline CDR1 is MNHNS and CDR2 is SASEGT. CDR3 length: 13 amino acids. Since all of the isolated RNA was reverse transcribed, expressed TCRB transcripts were what got sequenced. Sequencing was performed with immunoSEQ multiplex PCR; in TCRdb, only in-frame clones are kept and a portion is missing. Here the sample spans about 270,000 clones, roughly 13% being singletons. Per donor, one heparinised blood draw averaged roughly 110 mL. Cells sorted by CD45RO/CCR7/CD25/CD127/CD95/CD27 comprised CD4+ naive, central memory, regulatory and stem cell-like memory cells.

The source is a man younger than 45 with type 1 diabetes. The chain has TRBV6-1 and TRBJ2-7, with D tentatively TRBD1 (5 bases). The sequencing sample was made of naive CD4+ T cells from blood. The CDR3 reads CASRDNLRGEQYF. The CDR3 DNA reads as TGTGCCAGCAGGGACAACCTAAGAGGCGAGCAGTACTTC.